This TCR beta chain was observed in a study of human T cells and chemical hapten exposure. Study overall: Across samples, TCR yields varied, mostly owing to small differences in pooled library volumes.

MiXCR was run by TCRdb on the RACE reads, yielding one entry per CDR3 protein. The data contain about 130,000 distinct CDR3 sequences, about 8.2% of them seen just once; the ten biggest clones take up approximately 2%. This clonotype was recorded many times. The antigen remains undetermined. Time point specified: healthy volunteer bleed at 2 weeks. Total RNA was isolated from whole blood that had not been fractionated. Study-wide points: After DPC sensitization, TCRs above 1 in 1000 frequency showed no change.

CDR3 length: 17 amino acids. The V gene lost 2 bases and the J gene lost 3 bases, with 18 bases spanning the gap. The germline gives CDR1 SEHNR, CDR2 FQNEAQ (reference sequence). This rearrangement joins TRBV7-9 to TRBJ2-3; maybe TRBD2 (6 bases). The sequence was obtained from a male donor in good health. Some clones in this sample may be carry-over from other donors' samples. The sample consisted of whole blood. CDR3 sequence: CASSLRRDHPRTDTQYF. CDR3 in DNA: TGTGCCAGCAGCTTAAGGCGGGACCACCCTCGTACAGATACGCAGTATTTT.